Below are 27 T cell receptor beta chains sequenced from a single sample in a study of Graves' ophthalmopathy and Graves' hyperthyroidism. Amplification from RNA transcripts yielded the TCR beta CDR3 regions. Investigators did first-round RT-PCR with HTBI primers, then second-round multiplex PCR. TCRdb independently ran MiXCR on the multiplex PCR reads; one entry per CDR3 protein. The sample holds under 350,000 distinct CDR3 sequences, roughly 17% seen once. Sequenced: peripheral blood. All receptors derive from an adult man with Graves' ophthalmopathy.

This clonotype was observed many times. The chain links TRBV4-2 to TRBJ2-5, with D possibly TRBD1 on 5 matching bases. V lost 0 bases and J lost 5, with 19 bases in between. The CDR3 spans 17 residues. Germline V gene data show CDR1 as LGHNA and CDR2 as YNFKEQ. The DNA for the CDR3 is TGTGCCAGCAGCCAAGATGTAGGGGATAGCCCCGCGGAGACCCAGTACTTC. Translating it yields CASSQDVGDSPAETQYF.

This clonotype was seen ten or more times. The chain joins TRBV20-1 to TRBJ2-5; TRBD2 matches 12 bases. Trimming cost V 0 bases and J 1 base; bases outside gene matches: 3. Per germline, CDR1 DFQATT and CDR2 SNEGSKA (reference sequence). The CDR3 runs to 16 residues. Here the CDR3 DNA reads TGCAGTGCTAGAGACCCGACTAGCGGGAGCCAAGAGACCCAGTACTTC. Translation: CSARDPTSGSQETQYF.

This clonotype came up many times. The J gene is TRBJ1-6, the V gene TRBV7-2; D ambiguous. The V end was cut by 0 bases, the J end by 10 bases, with 10 bases between. Germline V lookup: CDR1 SGHTA, CDR2 FQGNSA. The CDR3 covers 14 residues. For the CDR3, the DNA is TGTGCCAGCAGCTTAGCGGGCAGAAGATCACCCCTCCACTTT. Its protein is CASSLAGRRSPLHF.

The rearrangement joins TRBV30 to TRBJ1-6; D may be TRBD1 (6 bases). V dropped 2 bases and J dropped 9 bases, with 23 bases sitting between them. CDR1 and CDR2 (germline): GTSNPN, SVGIG (reference sequence). The CDR3 runs 17 residues. The CDR3 sequence: CAWSYFATGSKGSPLHF. The CDR3 DNA sequence: TGTGCCTGGAGTTATTTTGCGACAGGAAGTAAGGGTTCACCCCTCCACTTT.

In its sample, this clonotype was seen many times. The chain is built from TRBV6-2 or TRBV6-3 and TRBJ2-2; D possibly corresponds to TRBD1 (5 bases). Germline CDR1 and CDR2: MNHEY and SVGEGT. The CDR3 sequence is 14 residues long. Trimming shortened V by 2 bases and J by 3 bases, and 7 bases separated the two germline ends. The CDR3 is CASSYPRDTGELFF. DNA for the CDR3: TGTGCCAGCAGTTACCCCAGGGACACCGGGGAGCTGTTTTTT.

This clonotype came up many times. The chain recombines TRBV5-1 with TRBJ1-5; 9 positions agree with TRBD1. This CDR3 comprises 17 residues. The V segment lost 4 bases and the J segment 3 bases; nucleotides outside the gene matches: 11. Germline V gene sequence: CDR1 SGHRS, CDR2 YFSETQ. The CDR3 coding sequence is TGCGCCAGCAGCGGGGCTGGGGGACAGGGCTACAATCAGCCCCAGCATTTT. This translates into CASSGAGGQGYNQPQHF.

At least ten counts were recorded for this clonotype. This chain connects TRBV11-2 to TRBJ1-3, with a possible D match to TRBD1 (6 bases). Germline assignment: CDR1 SGHAT and CDR2 FQNNGV. Deletions cut 2 bases from V and 0 bases from J, with 17 bases between. The CDR3 is 18 amino acids. The CDR3, as DNA: TGTGCCAGCAGCTTACTAGGGGACACCCACTCCTCTGGAAACACCATATATTTT. Translating gives CASSLLGDTHSSGNTIYF.

In this sample, this clonotype turned up many times. The chain carries TRBV27 and TRBJ2-7; possible D gene TRBD1, 6 bases. Germline CDR1 and CDR2: MNHEY and SMNVEV (reference sequence). The CDR3 sequence is 12 residues long. V was shortened by 8 bases and J by 5 bases, with 13 bases between the two germline ends. The CDR3 DNA reads as TGTGCCAGCCGGAACAGGGTCCACGAGCAGTACTTC. Encoded protein: CASRNRVHEQYF.

This chain uses TRBV20-1 with TRBJ2-7; the D is unclear. This CDR3 region has 15 residues. Germline V CDR1 and CDR2: DFQATT, SNEGSKA (reference sequence). V was trimmed by 3 bases and J by 1 base, leaving 16 bases between them. In nucleotides, the CDR3 is TGCAGTGCTAGGGACCCCCTAAAACAGTCCTACGAGCAGTACTTC. As protein: CSARDPLKQSYEQYF.

This clonotype was detected ten times or more. The gene calls are TRBV12-3 or TRBV12-4 and TRBJ1-2, with TRBD1 matching over 9 bases. The CDR3 is 14 residues long. With 5 bases clipped from V and 8 bases from J, the junction kept 9 bases outside the gene matches. The CDR3 spells CASSPRPGQGGYTF. CDR3 DNA sequence: TGTGCCAGCAGTCCGAGACCGGGACAGGGAGGCTACACCTTC.

This clonotype was detected many times. The rearrangement links TRBV7-2 to TRBJ2-5, with TRBD1 as a possible D gene (6 bases). The V gene's germline CDR1 is SGHTA and CDR2 FQGNSA. This CDR3 comprises 14 residues. Trimming took off 3 bases at V and 4 bases at J, with 12 bases between the two ends. In nucleotides, the CDR3 is TGTGCCAGCAGCTTCAAAAACAGGGCAGAGACCCAGTACTTC. It is translated as CASSFKNRAETQYF.

This clonotype has more than one count but fewer than ten. The rearrangement uses TRBV6-1 and TRBJ2-5, with 9 bases lining up with TRBD2. The CDR3 runs to 14 residues. Germline trimming cut 6 bases from V and 5 bases from J; bases unmatched to any gene: 7. From germline, CDR1 is MNHNS and CDR2 SASEGT. The CDR3 DNA sequence: TGTGCCAGCAGGGGCGGGGGGGCAAAGGAGACCCAGTACTTC. Translation: CASRGGGAKETQYF.

This clonotype was observed at least ten times. The J gene is TRBJ1-5, the V gene TRBV12-3 or TRBV12-4; the D is unclear. The CDR3 sequence is 13 residues long. V lost 7 bases, J lost 0 bases, and 7 bases lay in between. CDR3 amino acids: CASTGYSNQPQHF. DNA for the CDR3: TGTGCCAGCACCGGGTATAGCAATCAGCCCCAGCATTTT.

Only a few counts were recorded for this clonotype. The chain combines TRBV6-1 with TRBJ1-1; 8 bases map to TRBD1. After removal of 5 bases from V and 7 bases from J, the junction contained 9 bases not matched to a gene. Germline lookup yields CDR1 MNHNS and CDR2 SASEGT. This CDR3 has 14 amino acids. CDR3 nucleotide sequence: TGTGCCAGCAGTAGACTGACAGGGGTTGGTGAAGCTTTCTTT. Its translation: CASSRLTGVGEAFF.

The V call is TRBV6-1, the J call TRBJ1-2; D remains unclear. This CDR3 region has 12 residues. The V gene lost 7 bases and the J gene lost 5 bases, with 11 bases spanning the gap. Germline-derived CDR1 and CDR2 are MNHNS and SASEGT. The CDR3 coding sequence is TGTGCCAGCACCCGAGACTATTATGGCTACACCTTC. Residues: CASTRDYYGYTF.

This clonotype was detected many times. The V call is TRBV3-1, the J call TRBJ1-5; D unclear. CDR1 is LGHDT, CDR2 YNNKEL, per germline (reference sequence). The length of the CDR3 is 11 residues. Deletions cut 1 base from V and 6 bases from J, with 1 base between. CDR3 loop: CASSQGQPQHF. CDR3 nucleotide sequence: TGTGCCAGCAGCCAAGGTCAGCCCCAGCATTTT.

This clonotype showed up many times. This chain joins TRBV20-1 and TRBJ1-5; no clear D gene. Trimming took 4 bases from V and 0 from J, leaving 10 bases between them. Per germline, CDR1 DFQATT and CDR2 SNEGSKA (reference sequence). The CDR3 has 14 residues. The CDR3 DNA is TGCAGTGCTACATACAGCAATAGCAATCAGCCCCAGCATTTT. Translation gives CSATYSNSNQPQHF.

This clonotype was observed at least ten times. The J gene is TRBJ1-2, the V gene TRBV2; D remains unclear. Trimming pared 5 bases from V and 4 bases from J, leaving 17 bases between. This CDR3 has 15 residues. CDR1 SNHLY and CDR2 FYNNEI come from the germline V gene. The CDR3 sequence is CASSPRRLLGYGYTF. The CDR3 DNA follows: TGTGCCAGCAGTCCCCGTCGGCTGCTCGGCTATGGCTACACCTTC.

This clonotype has just one count. The genes are TRBV29-1 and TRBJ2-5; a possible D gene is TRBD1 (6 bases). Per the germline V gene, CDR1 is SQVTM and CDR2 is ANQGSEA. This CDR3 spans 12 amino acids. Between the trimmed V and J ends, which lost 4 bases and 1 base, there was a span of 7 bases. In DNA, the CDR3 is TGCAGCGTTGGACAGGTCCAAGAGACCCAGTACTTC. As protein: CSVGQVQETQYF.

This clonotype was found many times. The chain combines TRBV30 with TRBJ1-6; D ambiguous. V was shortened by 2 bases and J by 7 bases, with 9 bases between the two germline ends. CDR3 length equals 13 residues. Germline CDR1 and CDR2: GTSNPN and SVGIG (reference sequence). The CDR3 here is CAWSPAGNSPLHF. The CDR3 coding sequence is TGTGCCTGGAGTCCCGCCGGAAATTCACCCCTCCACTTT.

The chain recombines TRBV7-8 with TRBJ2-5; D not certain. CDR1 is SGHVS and CDR2 is FQNEAQ in the germline V gene. Trimming removed 0 bases at V and 0 bases at J, with 8 bases between. The CDR3 runs to 15 residues. The CDR3 protein is CASSLAHTYQETQYF. Written as DNA, the CDR3 is TGTGCCAGCAGCTTAGCGCATACATACCAAGAGACCCAGTACTTC.

This clonotype has at least ten counts. V gene TRBV5-1 combines with J gene TRBJ2-7; 7 nucleotides agree with TRBD2. CDR1 is SGHRS and CDR2 is YFSETQ in the germline V gene. This CDR3 is 16 amino acids long. The V segment lost 3 bases and the J segment 2 bases; nucleotides outside the gene matches: 11. The CDR3 protein is CASSSALAGVPYEQYF. CDR3 coding DNA: TGCGCCAGCAGCTCCGCTTTGGCGGGGGTACCCTACGAGCAGTACTTC.

At least ten counts were recorded for this clonotype. The V and J genes are TRBV24-1 and TRBJ1-1; D ambiguous. V dropped 9 bases and J dropped 1 base, with 11 bases sitting between them. This CDR3 has 13 amino acids. Germline values: CDR1 KGHDR, CDR2 SFDVKD. DNA of the CDR3: TGTGCCACCGGGCTTTCTAGGAACACTGAAGCTTTCTTT. Translating gives CATGLSRNTEAFF.

This clonotype was recorded many times. The chain combines TRBV12-3 or TRBV12-4 with TRBJ2-2, with TRBD2 matching over 10 bases. The V segment lost 3 bases and the J segment 4 bases; nucleotides outside the gene matches: 17. There are 20 residues in the CDR3. The CDR3 loop reads CASSFFQTLSGRPGTGELFF. CDR3 in DNA: TGTGCCAGCAGTTTCTTCCAAACTCTTAGCGGGAGGCCGGGCACCGGGGAGCTGTTTTTT.

There are many counts of this clonotype. The rearrangement uses TRBV6-5 and TRBJ2-5, with no clear D. CDR1 is MNHEY, CDR2 SVGAGI, per germline. This CDR3 region has 16 residues. V lost 0 bases and J lost 4, with 15 bases in between. CDR3 region: CASSYSWTESVETQYF. The CDR3 nucleotides read TGTGCCAGCAGTTACTCATGGACCGAATCAGTAGAGACCCAGTACTTC.

The table lists this clonotype with many counts. The J gene is TRBJ1-1, the V gene TRBV29-1; no definite D call. The CDR3 sequence is 14 residues long. From germline, CDR1 is SQVTM and CDR2 ANQGSEA. V dropped 1 base and J dropped 0 bases, with 9 bases sitting between them. For the CDR3, the DNA is TGCAGCGTTGAAGCAGAAGGGATGAACACTGAAGCTTTCTTT. Translating gives CSVEAEGMNTEAFF.

This clonotype was found many times. This sequence joins TRBV6-2 or TRBV6-3 and TRBJ2-7; D remains ambiguous. The CDR3 consists of 15 residues. Trimming removed 5 bases at V and 1 base at J, with 15 bases between. Germline loops: CDR1 MNHEY, CDR2 SVGEGT. The CDR3 spells CASSTPGSLSYEQYF. For the CDR3, the DNA is TGTGCCAGCAGTACCCCCGGGTCCCTATCCTACGAGCAGTACTTC.